This T cell receptor beta chain was identified in a study of T cell responses to AZD1222 COVID-19 vaccine (dated by TCRdb to about 2021). Some background on the complete study: A total of roughly 240 trial participants underwent TCR sequencing, of whom nearly 210 received two doses of AZD1222 and about 25 received two doses of the MenACWY control vaccine. Trial participants were enrolled by age into 18-55, 56-69 and 70-plus year subgroups, with roughly 150, 30 and 60 TCR-sequenced participants respectively.

The CDR3 regions of human TCRbeta chains were analyzed by immunosequencing. The authors' analysis ran thus. TCRs in the repertoires were matched against a reference library of SARS-CoV-2-specific TCRs that had been generated with the MIRA antigen-specificity platform. Breadth was defined as the fraction of unique TCRs that were SARS-CoV-2-associated, and depth was defined as the fraction of total T cells that were SARS-CoV-2-associated. Each spike-specific TCR was assigned to its reactive spike region and to a CD4 or CD8 class using the MIRA data. Log10-transformed breadth and depth values were compared by one-way ANOVA with Sidak's multiple comparisons tests. TCRdb carries this immuneACCESS record with in-frame sequences only. Its versions omit some clonotypes, under half of them owing to an unresolved V gene in the studies checked, with the rest unexplained. V, J and clone size reflect that table, while D and trimming were determined from the DNA. The sample records about 130,000 clones, under 95% of which are singletons. The ten largest clones represent less than 1.3% of the sample.

The junction carries 17 bases between V and J, which are trimmed by 7 bases and 7 bases respectively. The CDR3 holds 13 amino acids from the cysteine to the phenylalanine. The DNA shown is the 39-base CDR3, in frame from base 1. Via the germline V gene, CDR1 is MNHEY and CDR2 SVGAGI. This clone was seen only once. Its binding antigen is unknown. There are no base qualities to consult, and no much larger clone falls within one base. Interpreted using the paper, the time point label stands for: about 28 days (+/-7) after the second vaccine dose. AZD1222 recipients with second doses at about 4 weeks or about 12 weeks were pooled, because spike-specific TCR depth and breadth did not differ between schedules. Samples from vaccinated people were obtained from the UK trials COV001 and COV002, which included a single-blind randomized controlled phase 2/3 trial of AZD1222 (ChAdOx1 nCoV-19) in healthy adults. For TCRbeta chain sequencing, PBMC samples were collected from trial participants at day 0 and at day 28 after the second dose.

The research as a whole found: Nearly half of unique spike-specific TCRs reportedly recognized epitopes outside regions mutated in the B.1.351 and B.1.1.7 variants. CD4 TCRs associated with the vaccine covered the entire spike protein, and the dominant responses were in regions 160-218 and 743-854. Conclusions about previously exposed vaccinees were limited because only six AZD1222 recipients were SARS-CoV-2 seropositive at baseline. A significant rise in spike-specific TCR breadth and depth was observed after two AZD1222 doses relative to day 0 and relative to MenACWY recipients. No day 14 peak-response samples were available, so repertoires were characterized only after the peak T cell response. The 56-69-year group was small, and its depth increase did not reach significance, likely because of low power. Most participants were white British and females outnumbered males, and the authors suggested that clonal diversity may have been underestimated.

This clonotype was sampled from an adult who received the AZD1222 COVID-19 vaccine. The sequences come from peripheral blood, collected 28 days after the second AZD1222 dose. The chain employs TRBV6-5 and TRBJ2-7, with an unclear D gene assignment. The CDR3 region has the sequence CASTARQNAEQYF. The nucleotides are TGTGCCAGCACTGCGCGGCAGAACGCGGAGCAGTACTTC.